A single sample gave rise to the 2 T cell receptor beta chains below, sequenced in a study (dated by TCRdb to 2013 to 2016). CD4+CD25+CD127-/low cells were isolated as Tregs. The receptor library was made with 5' RACE. Instrument used: Illumina MiSeq. In TCRdb, the public reads were trimmed at Q25 with fastp and aligned with MiXCR, with productive beta chains retained. Duplicate CDR3 protein sequences are folded into a single record with the most common DNA and genes. In this sample the table shows around 34,000 distinct CDR3 sequences, 25% to 30% of which occur a single time. Around 2.3% of the sample rests with the top ten. The sequencing sample was made of tumor-infiltrating Tregs sorted from the breast tumor. The receptor set was obtained from a female donor with breast cancer.

The J gene is TRBJ2-7, the V gene TRBV4-1, with TRBD1 matching over 7 bases. V shed 1 base, J shed 10 bases, and the junction held 7 bases outside the gene matches. CDR1 and CDR2 (germline): MGHRA, YSYEKL. The CDR3 sequence is 13 residues long. The CDR3 sequence is CASSQGPGQPQYF. Written as DNA, the CDR3 is TGCGCCAGCAGCCAAGGACCGGGACAGCCCCAGTACTTC.

At least ten counts were recorded for this clonotype. The chain uses TRBV29-1 and TRBJ1-1, with 7 bases lining up with TRBD1. Germline-derived CDR1 and CDR2 are SQVTM and ANQGSEA. The CDR3 totals 13 residues. V lost 6 bases and J lost 4; bases outside the gene matches: 8. The CDR3 protein is CSVHRGSGTEAFF. CDR3 DNA sequence: TGCAGCGTGCACAGGGGCAGCGGCACTGAAGCTTTCTTT.